This TCR beta chain stems from a study of blood T cells in healthy people across ages. Combining a sample-barcoded 5' primer with a J-beta primer mix, a second PCR ran for roughly 7 to 12 cycles. MiXCR, run by TCRdb on the 5' RACE reads, gives a single entry per CDR3 protein. Among hundreds of thousands of distinct CDR3 sequences, around a fifth were seen once, and the ten largest hold 3% to 4.5%. Sequenced: blood. The sequence was collected from a man between 65 and 79 years old in good health.

This chain's CDR3 is CASSQLAGERDEQFF. CDR3 coding DNA: TGTGCCAGCAGCCAACTAGCGGGAGAAAGGGATGAGCAGTTCTTC. The chain recombines TRBV7-3 with TRBJ2-1; 11 bases match TRBD2. CDR3 length: 15 residues. Germline CDR1 and CDR2: SGHTA and FQGTGA. The V segment lost 5 bases and the J segment 8 bases; nucleotides outside the gene matches: 8.